One sample yielded the 2 T cell receptor beta chains listed below, sequenced in a study of monozygotic twins with inflammatory bowel disease. TCRdb reprocessed the 5' RACE reads and keeps a single row for each CDR3 protein, giving no DNA. This sample carries just over 300,000 distinct CDR3 sequences, with 5.5% to 6.5% going to the ten biggest clones. What was sequenced was blood. Receptors originate from a human donor with ulcerative colitis or Crohn's disease, or a healthy co-twin of an affected twin (not recorded which).

The gene calls are TRBV5-6 and TRBJ1-5. The germline V gene has CDR1 SGHDT and CDR2 YYEEEE. There are 13 residues in the CDR3. The CDR3 protein is CASSLAGAGPQHF.

The genes are TRBV12-3 or TRBV12-4 and TRBJ2-1; as DNA is missing, the TRBD2 call by TCRdb cannot be tested. This CDR3 contains 21 residues. CDR3 region: CASSLTGFGLAGVSSYNEQFF.